This T cell receptor (beta chain) was sequenced for a study of immune evolution from preneoplasia to lung adenocarcinoma (dated by TCRdb to the early 2020s). Looking at the study overall: The study combined immune gene expression, TCR sequencing and multiplex immunofluorescence to profile immune contexture across lung adenocarcinoma precursors and invasive adenocarcinoma. Resected precursor lesions (AAH, AIS, MIA) and invasive adenocarcinomas were each compared against paired morphologically normal lung tissue. The sample size was set by how many specimens were available, not by a prior power calculation. The immune data were combined with whole exome sequencing and methylation data from the same cohort of nodules. In total, the cohort included some 55 patients with pulmonary nodules, all of whom underwent surgical resection. The TCR sequencing data were obtained from some 50 patients. According to the study, around 100 samples were used for TCR sequencing. POLYSOLVER was used to infer class I HLA alleles from exome data, and LOHHLA was used to detect allele-specific HLA loss.

Here is what the overall study found, with its caveats: Because every patient came from Japan and China, how well the results apply to Western populations was uncertain. The findings reflected association rather than direct causation, and larger cohorts with long-term follow-up and longitudinal biopsies were considered necessary. Clonality was highest in normal lung, while later-stage lesions appeared to have lower clonality but higher T cell density and diversity. The highest top T cell clone frequencies were observed in normal lung, and a progressive decrease in top T cell clone frequencies appeared to occur from AAH through AIS, MIA and invasive adenocarcinoma.

Using the immunoSEQ hsTCRbeta Kit, TCR beta CDR3 regions were sequenced from DNA. Per the authors' processing: TCR sequencing data were analysed with the ImmunoSEQ Analyzer. T cell clonality was defined as 1 minus Pielou's evenness, calculated on productive rearrangements. The inverse Simpson index, applied to productive templates, was used to measure T cell diversity. T cell density was TCR beta template counts normalized to usable DNA, estimated by amplifying and sequencing housekeeping genes. Two-sided Kruskal-Wallis tests were used to compare TCR metrics across histologic stages. The source is immuneACCESS, and TCRdb retained only in-frame sequences with V and J called. Part of the clones is not carried over; for the studies checked, unresolved V genes explain less than half of this, and the remainder is unexplained. Clonal size and the V and J genes are those of that table, whereas D and trimming came from the DNA. The sample table lists 4,000 to 5,000 clones, roughly 82% of them with a count of one. The top ten hold less than 15% of the sample.

On this clone itself: Its antigen remains undetermined. One base away there is no much larger clone; base qualities are not given.

Patients underwent resection in Japan or China between the mid-2010s and the late 2010s. Two lung cancer pathologists independently confirmed the histologic diagnosis of each case on H&E slides. DNA was isolated from FFPE tissue using the AllPrep DNA/RNA FFPE Kit. The sample comprised FFPE adjacent normal lung tissue. This TCR came from a donor at least 70 years old with lung adenocarcinoma.

The DNA sequence follows: TGTGCCAGCAGTGTAGCCCCCTATGGCTACACCTTC. Its protein is CASSVAPYGYTF. The chain is assembled from TRBV25-1 and TRBJ1-2; no D segment can be confidently identified. The germline V gene sets CDR1 to MGHDK and CDR2 to SYGVNS. Measured from the cysteine to the phenylalanine, the CDR3 is 12 residues long. Of all the DNA, just the CDR3 is kept, 36 bases in frame from base 1. V is cut by 4 bases and J by 4 bases, and the space between the germline ends is 7 bases.